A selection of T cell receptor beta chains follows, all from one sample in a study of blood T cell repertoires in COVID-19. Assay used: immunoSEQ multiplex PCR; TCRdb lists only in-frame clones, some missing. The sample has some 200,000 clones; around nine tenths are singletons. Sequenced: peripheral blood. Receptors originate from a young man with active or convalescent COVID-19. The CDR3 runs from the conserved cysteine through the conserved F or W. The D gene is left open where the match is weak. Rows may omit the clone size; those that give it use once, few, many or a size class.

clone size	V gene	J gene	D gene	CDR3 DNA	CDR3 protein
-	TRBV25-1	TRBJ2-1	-	TGTGCCAGCAGTGACAGGGGACGGAATGAGCAGTTCTTC	CASSDRGRNEQFF
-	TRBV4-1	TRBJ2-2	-	TGCGCCAGCAGCCAAGGGGTAGGGACTAACACCGGGGAGCTGTTTTTT	CASSQGVGTNTGELFF
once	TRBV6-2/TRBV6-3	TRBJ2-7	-	TGTGCCAGCAGTTATTGGCCCTACGAGCAGTACTTC	CASSYWPYEQYF
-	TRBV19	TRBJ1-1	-	TGTGCCAGTAGTAGCGGGCAGATCAACACTGAAGCTTTCTTT	CASSSGQINTEAFF
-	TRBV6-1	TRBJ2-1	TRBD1	TGTGCCAGCAGTGAGAGAGACAGGGGCAATGAGCAGTTCTTC	CASSERDRGNEQFF
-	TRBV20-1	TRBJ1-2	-	TGCAGTGCTCGTACAGAGGGCTACACCTTC	CSARTEGYTF
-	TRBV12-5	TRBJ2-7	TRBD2	TGTGCTAGTGGACGTCTAGCGGGACCCCACGAGCAGTACTTC	CASGRLAGPHEQYF
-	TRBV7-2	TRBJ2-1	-	TGTGCCAGCAGCTTAACTTACTACAATGAGCAGTTCTTC	CASSLTYYNEQFF
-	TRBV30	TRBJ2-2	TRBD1	TGTGCCTGGGTTACAGGGGGGTCGAACACCGGGGAGCTGTTTTTT	CAWVTGGSNTGELFF
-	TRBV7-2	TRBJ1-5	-	TGTGCCAGCTCTCCGGATTCGAGGCAGCCCCAGCATTTT	CASSPDSRQPQHF
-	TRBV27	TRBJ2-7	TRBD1	TGTGCCAGCAGTTTCTATCCGGGACAGGGGGAGCAGTACTTC	CASSFYPGQGEQYF
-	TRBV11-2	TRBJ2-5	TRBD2	TGTGCCAGCAGCTTGCCTAGCGGGATGCGAGAGACCCAGTACTTC	CASSLPSGMRETQYF
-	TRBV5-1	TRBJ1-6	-	TGCGCCAGCAGCTTGGACGGAGAAAATTCACCCCTCCACTTT	CASSLDGENSPLHF
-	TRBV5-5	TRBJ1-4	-	TGTGCCAGCAGCTTGGCCCTGGGGCCAACTAATGAAAAACTGTTTTTT	CASSLALGPTNEKLFF
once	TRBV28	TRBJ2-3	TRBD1	TGTGCCAGCAGAGGACAGGTAGATCTGGATACGCAGTATTTT	CASRGQVDLDTQYF
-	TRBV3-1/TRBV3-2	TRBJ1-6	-	TGTGCCAGCAGCCAAGTGGAGGGGTTGCATTCACCCCTCCACTTT	CASSQVEGLHSPLHF
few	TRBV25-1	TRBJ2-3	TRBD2	TGTGCCAGCAGCGAGACTAGCGGGAGGGCCCTCGACACAGATACGCAGTATTTT	CASSETSGRALDTDTQYF
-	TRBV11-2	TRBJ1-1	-	TGTGCCAGCAGCTTTTCCGGGGTGGCTGAAGCTTTCTTT	CASSFSGVAEAFF
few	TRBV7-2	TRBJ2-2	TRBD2	TGTGCCAGCAGCTTAACGGGAGGGCTAGTCGGGGAGCTGTTTTTT	CASSLTGGLVGELFF
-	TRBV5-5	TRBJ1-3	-	TGTGCCAGCAGCTTGGGGCCGGCCGTGGAGGGAAACACCATATATTTT	CASSLGPAVEGNTIYF
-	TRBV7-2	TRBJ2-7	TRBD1	TGTGCCAGCAGCCAAAACAGGGGGTTAGGCGAGCAGTACTTC	CASSQNRGLGEQYF
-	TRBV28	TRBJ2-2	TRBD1	TGTGCCAGCAGTTCCGGGACAGCGAACACCGGGGAGCTGTTTTTT	CASSSGTANTGELFF
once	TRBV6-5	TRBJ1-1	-	TGTGCCAGCAGTTACCGCGGGGCCTCGAACACTGAAGCTTTCTTT	CASSYRGASNTEAFF
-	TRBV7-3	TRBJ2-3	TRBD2	TGTGCCAGCAGCTTAGAAGTCCGGACTAGCGGGATCGGGGGAGATACGCAGTATTTT	CASSLEVRTSGIGGDTQYF
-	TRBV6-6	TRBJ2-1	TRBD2	TGTGCCAGCAGTTTGACTAGCGGGAGAGTATACAATGAGCAGTTCTTC	CASSLTSGRVYNEQFF
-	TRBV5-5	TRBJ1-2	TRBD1	TGTGCCAGCAGCTTGGCGGGACAGGGGAACTATGGCTACACCTTC	CASSLAGQGNYGYTF
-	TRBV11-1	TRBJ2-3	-	TGTGCCAGCAGCTTAGGGACTAGCACAGATACGCAGTATTTT	CASSLGTSTDTQYF
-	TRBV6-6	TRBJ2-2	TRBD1	TGTGCCAGCCACAGGGGGCTCAACACCGGGGAGCTGTTTTTT	CASHRGLNTGELFF
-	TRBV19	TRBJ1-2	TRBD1	TGTGCCAGTAGTTCCCGATCGACAGGGGACTATGGCTACACCTTC	CASSSRSTGDYGYTF
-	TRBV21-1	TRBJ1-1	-	TGTGCCAGCAGCACTATCAGGGGCAACACTGAAGCTTTCTTT	CASSTIRGNTEAFF
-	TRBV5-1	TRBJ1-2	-	TGCGCCAGCAGCTTGGGCCCCAGGGGCGATTCAGGGTCCTATGGCTACACCTTC	CASSLGPRGDSGSYGYTF
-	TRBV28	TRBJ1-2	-	TGTGCCAGCAGTTTGGCTGACTATGGCTACACCTTC	CASSLADYGYTF
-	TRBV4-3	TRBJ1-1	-	TGCGCCAGCAGTCAAGCGGGGGTTGTCACTGAAGCTTTCTTT	CASSQAGVVTEAFF
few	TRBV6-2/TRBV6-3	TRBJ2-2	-	TGTGCCAGCAGTTTTGCGGGGTCCGCCGGGGAGCTGTTTTTT	CASSFAGSAGELFF
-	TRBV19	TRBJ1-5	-	TGTGCCAGTAGTATAGATCACGGGGATCAGCCCCAGCATTTT	CASSIDHGDQPQHF
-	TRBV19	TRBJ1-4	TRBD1	TGTGCCAGTAGTATCTCGGCAGGGGGCGGTGAAAAACTGTTTTTT	CASSISAGGGEKLFF
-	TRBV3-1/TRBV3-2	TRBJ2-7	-	TGTGCCAGCAGCCACCCACAGGGACGCTCCTACGAGCAGTACTTC	CASSHPQGRSYEQYF
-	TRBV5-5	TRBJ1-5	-	TGTGCCAGCAGCTTGCAAGGGGGAAGCAATCAGCCCCAGCATTTT	CASSLQGGSNQPQHF
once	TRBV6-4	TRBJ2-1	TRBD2	TGTGCCAGCAGTGTCCGTCTAGCGGGAGAGGTAGGGTACAATGAGCAGTTCTTC	CASSVRLAGEVGYNEQFF
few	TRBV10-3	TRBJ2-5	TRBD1	TGTGCCATCAGTGTGGGACAGCAAGAGACCCAGTACTTC	CAISVGQQETQYF
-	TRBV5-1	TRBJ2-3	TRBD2	TGCGCCAGCAGCTTTCGCCTACTAGCGGGAGGACCCACAGAAGATACGCAGTATTTT	CASSFRLLAGGPTEDTQYF
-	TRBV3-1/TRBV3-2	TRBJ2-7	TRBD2	TGTGCCAGCAGCCTGATAGTAGCGGGAGAGAAAGAGCAGTACTTC	CASSLIVAGEKEQYF
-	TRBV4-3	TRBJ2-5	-	TGCGCCAGCAGCCAAGGACAGGCCACTCAAGAGACCCAGTACTTC	CASSQGQATQETQYF
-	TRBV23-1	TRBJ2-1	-	TGCGCCAGCAGTCAATCAGGGAGAAGCTCCTACAATGAGCAGTTCTTC	CASSQSGRSSYNEQFF
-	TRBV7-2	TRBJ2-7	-	TGTGCCAGCAGCTTACCGACATTTCGGTCCTACGAGCAGTACTTC	CASSLPTFRSYEQYF
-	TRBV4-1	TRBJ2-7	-	TGCGCCAGCAGCCGTACAGCAGGGGGGCACGAGCAGTACTTC	CASSRTAGGHEQYF